This T cell receptor (beta chain) is from a study of blood T cell repertoires in COVID-19. TCRdb's table, derived via immunoSEQ multiplex PCR, lists solely in-frame clones and lacks some. The profile shows approximately 61,000 clones, around 86% of them singletons. Per germline, CDR1 SGHAT and CDR2 FQNNGV. The length of the CDR3 is 12 residues. Trimming removed 2 bases at V and 7 bases at J, with 8 bases between. The clonotype originates from a human donor in a cohort sampled during active COVID-19. The chain carries TRBV11-2 and TRBJ2-5; unclear D gene. The source material was peripheral blood. Here the CDR3 DNA reads TGTGCCAGCAGCTTAAATTCCGGGACCCAGTACTTC. It encodes CASSLNSGTQYF.